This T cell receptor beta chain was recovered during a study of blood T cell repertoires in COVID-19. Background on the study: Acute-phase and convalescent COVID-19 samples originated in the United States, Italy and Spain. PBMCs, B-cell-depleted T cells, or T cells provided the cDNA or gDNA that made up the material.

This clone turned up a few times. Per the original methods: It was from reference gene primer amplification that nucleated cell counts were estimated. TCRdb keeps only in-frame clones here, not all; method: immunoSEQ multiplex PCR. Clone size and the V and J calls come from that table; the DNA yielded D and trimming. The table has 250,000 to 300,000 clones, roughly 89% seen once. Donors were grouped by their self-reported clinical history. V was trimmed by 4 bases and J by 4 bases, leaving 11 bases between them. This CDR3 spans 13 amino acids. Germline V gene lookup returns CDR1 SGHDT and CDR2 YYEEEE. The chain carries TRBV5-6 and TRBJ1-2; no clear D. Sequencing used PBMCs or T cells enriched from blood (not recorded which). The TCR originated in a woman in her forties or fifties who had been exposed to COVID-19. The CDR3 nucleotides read TGTGCCAGCAGCACAACCGGGATCTATGGCTACACCTTC. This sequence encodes CASSTTGIYGYTF. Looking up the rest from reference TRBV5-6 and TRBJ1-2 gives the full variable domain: DAGVTQSPTHLIKTRGQQVTLRCSPKSGHDTVSWYQQALGQGPQFIFQYYEEEERQRGNFPDRFSGHQFPNYSSELNVNALLLGDSALYLCASSTTGIYGYTFGSGTRLTVV.